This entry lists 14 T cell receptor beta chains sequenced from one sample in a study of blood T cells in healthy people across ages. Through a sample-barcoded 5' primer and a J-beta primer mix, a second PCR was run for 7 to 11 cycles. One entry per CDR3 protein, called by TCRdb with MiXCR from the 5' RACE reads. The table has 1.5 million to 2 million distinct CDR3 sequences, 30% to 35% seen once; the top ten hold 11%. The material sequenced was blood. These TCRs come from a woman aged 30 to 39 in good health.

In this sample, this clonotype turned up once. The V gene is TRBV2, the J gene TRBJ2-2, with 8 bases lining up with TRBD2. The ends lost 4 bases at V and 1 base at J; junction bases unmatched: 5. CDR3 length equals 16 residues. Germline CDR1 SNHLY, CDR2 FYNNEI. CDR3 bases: TGTGCCAGCAGTGTGGATAGCGGGGTGAACACCGGGGAGCTGTTTTTT. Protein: CASSVDSGVNTGELFF.

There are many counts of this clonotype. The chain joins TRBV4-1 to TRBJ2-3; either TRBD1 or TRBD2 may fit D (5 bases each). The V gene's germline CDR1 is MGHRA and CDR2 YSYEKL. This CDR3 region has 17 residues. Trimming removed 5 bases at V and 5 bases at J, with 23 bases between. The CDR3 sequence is CASSNLRIGEGEDTQYF. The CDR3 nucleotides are TGCGCCAGCAGCAACCTGAGGATCGGGGAAGGGGAAGATACGCAGTATTTT.

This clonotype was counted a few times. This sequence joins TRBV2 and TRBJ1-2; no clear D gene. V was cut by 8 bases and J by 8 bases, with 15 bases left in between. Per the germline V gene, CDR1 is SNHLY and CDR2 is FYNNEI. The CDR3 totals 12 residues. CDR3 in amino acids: CASEEIGTGYTF. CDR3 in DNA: TGTGCCAGCGAGGAGATTGGTACCGGCTACACCTTC.

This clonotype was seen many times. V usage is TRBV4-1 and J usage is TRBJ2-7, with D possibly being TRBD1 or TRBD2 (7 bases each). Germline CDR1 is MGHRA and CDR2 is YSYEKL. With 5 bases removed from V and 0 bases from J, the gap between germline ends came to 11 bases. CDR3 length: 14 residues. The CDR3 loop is CASSGGDSSYEQYF. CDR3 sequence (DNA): TGCGCCAGCAGCGGGGGGGACAGCTCCTACGAGCAGTACTTC.

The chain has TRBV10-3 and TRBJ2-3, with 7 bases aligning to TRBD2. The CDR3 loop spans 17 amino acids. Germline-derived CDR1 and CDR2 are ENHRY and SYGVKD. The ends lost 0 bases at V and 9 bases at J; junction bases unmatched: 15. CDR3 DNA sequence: TGTGCCATCAGTGAGTCGTCAGTGTGGGAGGGCCGAGGCACGCAGTATTTT. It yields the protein CAISESSVWEGRGTQYF.

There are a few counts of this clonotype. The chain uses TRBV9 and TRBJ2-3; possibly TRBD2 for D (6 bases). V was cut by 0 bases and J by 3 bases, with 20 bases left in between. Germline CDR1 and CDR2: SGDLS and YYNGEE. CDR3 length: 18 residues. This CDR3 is CASSVGGVAVRKTDTQYF. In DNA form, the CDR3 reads TGTGCCAGCAGCGTAGGAGGAGTAGCGGTGAGAAAAACAGATACGCAGTATTTT.

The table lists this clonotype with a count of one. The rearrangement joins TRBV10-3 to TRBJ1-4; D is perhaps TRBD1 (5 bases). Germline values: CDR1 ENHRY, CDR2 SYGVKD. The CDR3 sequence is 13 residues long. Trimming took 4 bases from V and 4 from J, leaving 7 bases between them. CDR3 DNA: TGTGCCATCAGTGGGGGGGTTAATGAAAAACTGTTTTTT. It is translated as CAISGGVNEKLFF.

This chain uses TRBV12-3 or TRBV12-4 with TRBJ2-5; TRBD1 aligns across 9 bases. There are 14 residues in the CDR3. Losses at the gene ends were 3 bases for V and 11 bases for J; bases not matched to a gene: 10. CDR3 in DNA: TGTGCCAGCAGTTTTTGGCGGACAGGGGAAGAGCAGTACTTC. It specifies CASSFWRTGEEQYF.

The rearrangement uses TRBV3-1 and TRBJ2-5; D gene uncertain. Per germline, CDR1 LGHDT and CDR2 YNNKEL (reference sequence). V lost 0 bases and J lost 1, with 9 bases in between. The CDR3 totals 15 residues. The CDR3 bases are TGTGCCAGCAGCCAAGATCAGAAGGGCCAAGAGACCCAGTACTTC. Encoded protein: CASSQDQKGQETQYF.

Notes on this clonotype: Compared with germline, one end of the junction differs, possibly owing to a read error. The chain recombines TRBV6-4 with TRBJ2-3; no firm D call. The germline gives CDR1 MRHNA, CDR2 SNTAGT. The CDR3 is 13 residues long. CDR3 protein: CANSVQGTDTQYF. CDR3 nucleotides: TGTGCCAACAGTGTCCAGGGCACAGATACGCAGTATTTT.

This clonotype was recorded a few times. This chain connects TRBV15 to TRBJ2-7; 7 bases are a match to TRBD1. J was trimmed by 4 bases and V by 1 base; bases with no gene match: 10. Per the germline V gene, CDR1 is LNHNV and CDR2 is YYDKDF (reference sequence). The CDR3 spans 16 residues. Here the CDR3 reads CATSRGTTGSGYEQYF. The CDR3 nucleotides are TGTGCCACCAGCAGAGGAACGACAGGGAGCGGATACGAGCAGTACTTC.

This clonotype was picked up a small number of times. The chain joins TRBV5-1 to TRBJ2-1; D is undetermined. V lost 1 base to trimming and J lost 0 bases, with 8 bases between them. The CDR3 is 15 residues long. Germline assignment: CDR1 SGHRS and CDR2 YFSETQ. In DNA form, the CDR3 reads TGCGCCAGCAGCTTGATGAGGAGCTCCTACAATGAGCAGTTCTTC. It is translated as CASSLMRSSYNEQFF.

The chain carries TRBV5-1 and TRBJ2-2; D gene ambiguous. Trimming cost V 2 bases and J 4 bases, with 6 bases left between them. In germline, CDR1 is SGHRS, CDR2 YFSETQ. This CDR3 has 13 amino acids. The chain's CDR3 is CASSFTSTGELFF. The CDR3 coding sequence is TGCGCCAGCAGCTTTACCAGCACCGGGGAGCTGTTTTTT.

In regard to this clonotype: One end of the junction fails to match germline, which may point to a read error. CDR3 sequence: CANSFVGGRHDTQYF. As DNA, the CDR3 is TGTGCCAACAGCTTCGTAGGAGGACGGCATGATACGCAGTATTTT. The chain employs TRBV7-8 and TRBJ2-3; weak D call: TRBD2 (5 bases). Germline V CDR1 and CDR2: SGHVS, FQNEAQ. The CDR3 is 15 amino acids.